The entry below describes one T cell receptor beta chain. All enrollees were roughly 18 to 90 years old and from some 24 US areas. Each participant's cohort was designated according to participant-reported clinical history. TCRdb's copy holds only in-frame clones and misses some; the assay was immunoSEQ multiplex PCR. The sample yields 200,000 or so clones, around 92% seen once. This CDR3 is built from 11 residues. V trimming: 6 bases; J trimming: 14 bases; junction bases outside the gene matches: 5. Germline V gives CDR1 DFQATT, CDR2 SNEGSKA (reference sequence). The data are from a study of blood T cell repertoires in COVID-19.

Sequenced sample: PBMCs or T cells enriched from blood (not recorded which). The V and J genes are TRBV20-1 and TRBJ1-4; 11 nucleotides align to TRBD1. The sequence derives from a young woman who had recovered from COVID-19. CDR3 sequence reads: CSAGGDRGLFF. DNA for the CDR3: TGCAGTGCGGGAGGGGACAGGGGGCTGTTTTTT.